This TCR beta chain appears in the sequencing data of a study of T cells in Graves' hyperthyroidism and ophthalmopathy. Study-wide points: Most expanded thyroid clonotypes above 0.001 also appeared in blood.

Trimming took off 3 bases at V and 5 bases at J, with 11 bases between the two ends. This CDR3 is built from 14 residues. In germline, CDR1 is KGHSH, CDR2 LQKENI. Amplification yielded TCR beta CDR3 regions, with RNA transcripts as the source. The HTBI primer set served for first-round RT-PCR of the TCR CDR3. TCRdb passed the multiplex PCR reads through MiXCR, listing each CDR3 protein once. Of hundreds of thousands of distinct CDR3 sequences listed, 17% are singletons. Orbital computed tomography, thyroid ultrasound, serum thyroxine and TRAb, and clinical symptoms together informed the diagnoses. This clonotype was observed many times. What it binds is not known.

The clonotype originates from a woman aged 18-29 years with Graves' ophthalmopathy. Sequences were obtained from blood. V and J are TRBV18 and TRBJ2-1; D remains ambiguous. DNA of the CDR3: TGTGCCAGCTCACCGTTGGCCTCGGACAATGAGCAGTTCTTC. Its translation is CASSPLASDNEQFF.